The rows below give T cell receptor beta chains drawn from one sample of a study of shared clonotypes between healthy human individuals. TCRdb keeps only in-frame clones here, not all; method: immunoSEQ multiplex PCR. Of 2 million to 2.5 million clones listed, about 95% are singletons. Sequencing was carried out using naive CD8+ T cells sorted from blood. Receptors were obtained from a man younger than 35 in good health. The CDR3 runs from the conserved cysteine through the conserved F or W. The order of the fields is V gene, J gene, clone size, D gene, CDR3 protein, CDR3 DNA. D genes are given only for firm matches. Size is omitted from some rows. Given values are once, few, many or a class for expanded clones.

v_call: TRBV13; j_call: TRBJ2-2; clone_size: .; d_call: .; cdr3_aa: CASSLAAGELFF; cdr3_nt: TGTGCCAGCAGCTTAGCTGCCGGGGAGCTGTTTTTT
v_call: TRBV6-5; j_call: TRBJ1-2; clone_size: .; d_call: .; cdr3_aa: CASSYGGMYGYTF; cdr3_nt: TGTGCCAGCAGTTACGGGGGGATGTATGGCTACACCTTC
v_call: TRBV18; j_call: TRBJ1-5; clone_size: .; d_call: .; cdr3_aa: CASSAGDWDQPQHF; cdr3_nt: TGTGCCAGCTCTGCAGGGGATTGGGATCAGCCCCAGCATTTT
v_call: TRBV14; j_call: TRBJ2-7; clone_size: .; d_call: .; cdr3_aa: CASSVGVYYEQYF; cdr3_nt: TGTGCCAGCAGCGTCGGGGTCTACTACGAGCAGTACTTC
v_call: TRBV5-1; j_call: TRBJ1-5; clone_size: once; d_call: .; cdr3_aa: CASSYDGKQPQHF; cdr3_nt: TGCGCCAGCAGCTATGATGGCAAACAGCCCCAGCATTTT
v_call: TRBV2; j_call: TRBJ1-4; clone_size: .; d_call: TRBD1; cdr3_aa: CASSEETGGIEKLFF; cdr3_nt: TGTGCCAGCAGTGAGGAGACAGGGGGGATCGAAAAACTGTTTTTT
v_call: TRBV4-1; j_call: TRBJ1-1; clone_size: .; d_call: .; cdr3_aa: CASSQVRETQAFF; cdr3_nt: TGCGCCAGCAGCCAAGTTCGCGAGACCCAGGCTTTCTTT
v_call: TRBV7-9; j_call: TRBJ1-2; clone_size: .; d_call: TRBD1; cdr3_aa: CASSIGWDRVWSGYTF; cdr3_nt: TGTGCCAGCAGCATAGGGTGGGACAGGGTATGGAGTGGCTACACCTTC
v_call: TRBV27; j_call: TRBJ2-7; clone_size: once; d_call: .; cdr3_aa: CASSLSTVPYEQYF; cdr3_nt: TGTGCCAGCAGTTTATCCACAGTCCCCTACGAGCAGTACTTC
v_call: TRBV7-7; j_call: TRBJ2-5; clone_size: once; d_call: TRBD1; cdr3_aa: CASSEEGTGVETQYF; cdr3_nt: TGTGCTAGCAGCGAAGAGGGGACAGGGGTAGAGACCCAGTACTTC
v_call: TRBV30; j_call: TRBJ2-7; clone_size: .; d_call: TRBD1; cdr3_aa: CAWTQAPGGYFYEQYF; cdr3_nt: TGTGCCTGGACTCAAGCCCCAGGGGGCTATTTCTACGAGCAGTACTTC
v_call: TRBV5-1; j_call: TRBJ2-7; clone_size: .; d_call: TRBD2; cdr3_aa: CASSSLPGLALYEQYF; cdr3_nt: TGCGCCAGCAGCTCCTTGCCGGGACTAGCCCTCTACGAGCAGTACTTC
v_call: TRBV7-2; j_call: TRBJ2-7; clone_size: .; d_call: TRBD2; cdr3_aa: CASSLGAAGVYEQYF; cdr3_nt: TGTGCCAGCAGCTTAGGGGCAGCGGGAGTTTACGAGCAGTACTTC
v_call: TRBV14; j_call: TRBJ2-7; clone_size: .; d_call: .; cdr3_aa: CASSQEGLRYEQYF; cdr3_nt: TGTGCCAGCAGCCAAGAGGGCCTCCGCTACGAGCAGTACTTC
v_call: TRBV29-1; j_call: TRBJ2-7; clone_size: .; d_call: TRBD2; cdr3_aa: CSVRGSAGLPYEQYF; cdr3_nt: TGCAGCGTTCGGGGGTCGGCGGGACTACCTTACGAGCAGTACTTC
v_call: TRBV13; j_call: TRBJ2-7; clone_size: .; d_call: TRBD2; cdr3_aa: CASSLDSGSLYEQYF; cdr3_nt: TGTGCCAGCAGCCTCGATAGCGGGAGCCTCTACGAGCAGTACTTC
v_call: TRBV9; j_call: TRBJ2-1; clone_size: .; d_call: .; cdr3_aa: CASTPDEEPEQFF; cdr3_nt: TGTGCCAGCACCCCCGACGAGGAACCTGAGCAGTTCTTC
v_call: TRBV4-3; j_call: TRBJ2-1; clone_size: .; d_call: TRBD2; cdr3_aa: CASSSGLAAYNEQFF; cdr3_nt: TGCGCCAGCAGCTCGGGACTAGCGGCATACAATGAGCAGTTCTTC
v_call: TRBV6-5; j_call: TRBJ2-6; clone_size: .; d_call: .; cdr3_aa: CASSSSSGANVLTF; cdr3_nt: TGTGCCAGCAGCTCCTCTTCTGGGGCCAACGTCCTGACTTTC
v_call: TRBV5-6; j_call: TRBJ2-7; clone_size: .; d_call: .; cdr3_aa: CASSSGLTPYEQYF; cdr3_nt: TGTGCCAGCAGCTCGGGACTCACTCCCTACGAGCAGTACTTC
v_call: TRBV6-4; j_call: TRBJ2-3; clone_size: once; d_call: TRBD2; cdr3_aa: CASSALAGGVADTQYF; cdr3_nt: TGTGCCAGCAGTGCCCTAGCGGGGGGAGTGGCAGATACGCAGTATTTT
v_call: TRBV7-9; j_call: TRBJ2-1; clone_size: .; d_call: TRBD2; cdr3_aa: CASSSAAGEINEQFF; cdr3_nt: TGTGCCAGCAGCTCCGCAGCGGGGGAGATCAATGAGCAGTTCTTC
v_call: TRBV9; j_call: TRBJ1-2; clone_size: .; d_call: TRBD1; cdr3_aa: CASSPGTGAPNYGYTF; cdr3_nt: TGTGCCAGCAGCCCCGGGACAGGGGCCCCAAACTATGGCTACACCTTC
v_call: TRBV29-1; j_call: TRBJ2-7; clone_size: .; d_call: .; cdr3_aa: CSVEDSLSYEQYF; cdr3_nt: TGCAGCGTTGAGGATAGTCTCTCCTACGAGCAGTACTTC
v_call: TRBV13; j_call: TRBJ2-2; clone_size: .; d_call: TRBD2; cdr3_aa: CASSSTSGLAGGEELFF; cdr3_nt: TGTGCCAGCAGCTCCACCTCGGGACTAGCGGGCGGGGAGGAGCTGTTTTTT
v_call: TRBV4-3; j_call: TRBJ2-5; clone_size: .; d_call: TRBD2; cdr3_aa: CASSQDILGGDNGETQYF; cdr3_nt: TGCGCCAGCAGCCAAGATATCCTCGGGGGGGATAACGGGGAGACCCAGTACTTC
v_call: TRBV5-6; j_call: TRBJ2-1; clone_size: .; d_call: .; cdr3_aa: CASGGQKQFF; cdr3_nt: TGTGCCAGCGGTGGGCAGAAGCAGTTCTTC
v_call: TRBV11-3; j_call: TRBJ2-3; clone_size: .; d_call: .; cdr3_aa: CASSLVLTDTQYF; cdr3_nt: TGTGCCAGCAGCTTAGTACTGACAGATACGCAGTATTTT
v_call: TRBV6-1; j_call: TRBJ2-1; clone_size: .; d_call: .; cdr3_aa: CASSPWGAGSNEQFF; cdr3_nt: TGTGCCAGCAGCCCCTGGGGAGCGGGCTCCAATGAGCAGTTCTTC
v_call: TRBV29-1; j_call: TRBJ1-3; clone_size: .; d_call: .; cdr3_aa: CSVVLVTGESSHSSGNTIYF; cdr3_nt: TGCAGCGTTGTACTAGTAACAGGAGAAAGTTCCCATTCCTCTGGAAACACCATATATTTT
v_call: TRBV27; j_call: TRBJ2-2; clone_size: .; d_call: TRBD1; cdr3_aa: CASTFTGGYTGELFF; cdr3_nt: TGTGCCAGCACTTTCACAGGGGGCTACACCGGGGAGCTGTTTTTT
v_call: TRBV21-1; j_call: TRBJ2-7; clone_size: .; d_call: .; cdr3_aa: CASSKVPSSQARGYEQYF; cdr3_nt: TGTGCCAGCAGCAAAGTCCCCTCCAGCCAGGCCCGGGGTTACGAGCAGTACTTC
v_call: TRBV5-8; j_call: TRBJ2-7; clone_size: .; d_call: .; cdr3_aa: CASSFVDAYEQYF; cdr3_nt: TGTGCCAGCAGCTTCGTGGACGCCTACGAGCAGTACTTC
v_call: TRBV5-6; j_call: TRBJ2-7; clone_size: .; d_call: TRBD1; cdr3_aa: CASSVDGTGGFLTYEQYF; cdr3_nt: TGTGCCAGCAGCGTAGATGGGACAGGCGGTTTCCTAACCTACGAGCAGTACTTC
v_call: TRBV4-1; j_call: TRBJ2-2; clone_size: .; d_call: TRBD2; cdr3_aa: CASMGGGELFF; cdr3_nt: TGCGCCAGCATGGGAGGGGGGGAGCTGTTTTTT
v_call: TRBV5-5; j_call: TRBJ1-1; clone_size: .; d_call: TRBD1; cdr3_aa: CASRARQGMGINTEAFF; cdr3_nt: TGTGCCAGCAGAGCGAGACAGGGGATGGGGATTAACACTGAAGCTTTCTTT
v_call: TRBV13; j_call: TRBJ2-7; clone_size: .; d_call: TRBD1; cdr3_aa: CASSLGTGDEQYF; cdr3_nt: TGTGCCAGCAGCTTGGGGACAGGGGACGAGCAGTACTTC